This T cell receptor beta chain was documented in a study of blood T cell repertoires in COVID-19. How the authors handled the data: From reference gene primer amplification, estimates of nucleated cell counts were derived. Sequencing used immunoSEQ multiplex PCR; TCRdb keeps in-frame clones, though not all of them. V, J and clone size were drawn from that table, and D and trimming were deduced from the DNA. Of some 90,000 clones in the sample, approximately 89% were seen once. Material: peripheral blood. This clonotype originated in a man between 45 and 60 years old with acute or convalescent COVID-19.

CDR3 nucleotides: TGTGCCAGCAGACGAGTGGGACAGGGTCTTAATTCACCCCTCCACTTT. It encodes CASRRVGQGLNSPLHF. This chain links TRBV28 with TRBJ1-6, with TRBD1 matching 9 bases. V gave up 6 bases and J gave up 6 bases; unmatched junction bases: 9. Germline V CDR1 and CDR2: MDHEN, SYDVKM. This CDR3 comprises 16 residues.